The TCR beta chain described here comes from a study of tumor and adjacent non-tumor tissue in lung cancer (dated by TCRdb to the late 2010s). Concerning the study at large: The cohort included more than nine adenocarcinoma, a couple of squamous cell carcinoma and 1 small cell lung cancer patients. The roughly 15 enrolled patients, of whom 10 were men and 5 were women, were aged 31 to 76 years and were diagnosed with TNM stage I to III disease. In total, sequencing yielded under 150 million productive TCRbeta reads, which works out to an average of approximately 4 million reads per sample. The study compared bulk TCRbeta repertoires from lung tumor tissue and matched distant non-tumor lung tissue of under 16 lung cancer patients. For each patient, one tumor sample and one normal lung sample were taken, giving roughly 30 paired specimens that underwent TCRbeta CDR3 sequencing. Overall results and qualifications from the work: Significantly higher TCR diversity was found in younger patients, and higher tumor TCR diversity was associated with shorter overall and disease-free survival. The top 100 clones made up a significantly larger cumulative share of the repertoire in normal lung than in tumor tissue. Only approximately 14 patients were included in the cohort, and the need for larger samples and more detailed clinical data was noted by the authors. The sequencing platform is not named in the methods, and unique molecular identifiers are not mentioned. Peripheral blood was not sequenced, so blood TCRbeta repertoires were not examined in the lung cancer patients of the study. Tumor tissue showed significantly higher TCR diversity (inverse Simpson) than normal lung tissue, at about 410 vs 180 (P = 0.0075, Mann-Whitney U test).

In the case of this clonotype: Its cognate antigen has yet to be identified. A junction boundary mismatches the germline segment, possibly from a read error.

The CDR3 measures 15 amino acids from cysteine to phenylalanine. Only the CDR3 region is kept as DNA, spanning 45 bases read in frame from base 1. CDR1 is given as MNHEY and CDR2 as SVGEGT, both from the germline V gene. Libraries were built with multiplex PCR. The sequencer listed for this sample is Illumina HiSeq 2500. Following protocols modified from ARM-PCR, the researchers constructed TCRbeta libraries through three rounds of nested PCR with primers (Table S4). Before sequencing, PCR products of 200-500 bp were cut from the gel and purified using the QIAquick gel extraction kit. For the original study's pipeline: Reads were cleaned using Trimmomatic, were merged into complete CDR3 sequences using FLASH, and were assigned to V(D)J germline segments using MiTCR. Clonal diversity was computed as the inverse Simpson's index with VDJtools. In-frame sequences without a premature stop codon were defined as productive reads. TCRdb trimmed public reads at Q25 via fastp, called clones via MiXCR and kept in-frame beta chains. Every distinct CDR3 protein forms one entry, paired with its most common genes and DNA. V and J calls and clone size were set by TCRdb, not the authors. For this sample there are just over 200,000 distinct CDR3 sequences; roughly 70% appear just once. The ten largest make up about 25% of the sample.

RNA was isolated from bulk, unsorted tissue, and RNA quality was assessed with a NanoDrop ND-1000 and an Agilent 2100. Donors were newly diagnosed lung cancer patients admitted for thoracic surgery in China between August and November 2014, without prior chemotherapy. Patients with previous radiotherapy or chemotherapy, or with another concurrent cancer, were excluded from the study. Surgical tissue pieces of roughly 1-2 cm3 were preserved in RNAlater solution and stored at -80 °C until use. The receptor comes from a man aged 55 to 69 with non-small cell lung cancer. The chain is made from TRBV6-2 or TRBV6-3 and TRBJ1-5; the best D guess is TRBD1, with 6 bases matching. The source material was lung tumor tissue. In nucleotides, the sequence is TGTGTCAGCAGTAAACAACAGGGCGGTAATCAGCCCCAGCATTTT. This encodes CVSSKQQGGNQPQHF.